This paragraph covers one TCR beta chain sequence. The sample originates from a study of PD-1 blockade in classical Hodgkin lymphoma. The assay was immunoSEQ multiplex PCR, and TCRdb's table has in-frame clones only and misses some. The profile shows 19,000 or so clones, approximately 85% of them singletons. The sample's time point: cycle 4 day 1 (C4D1), after less than seven weeks of nivolumab. Every patient was affected by relapse after autologous stem cell transplantation, while exposure to brentuximab vedotin was not uniform. The CDR3 contains 16 residues. Trimming took off 0 bases at V and 0 bases at J, with 12 bases between the two ends. Germline loops: CDR1 SGHNT, CDR2 YYREEE (reference sequence).

The specimen was peripheral blood mononuclear cells (PBMCs), collected before the fourth cycle of nivolumab. V gene TRBV5-4 combines with J gene TRBJ2-5, with D possibly TRBD2 on 7 matching bases. The receptor was derived from a human donor with classical Hodgkin lymphoma. The CDR3 protein is CASSLERGGNQETQYF. In nucleotides, the CDR3 is TGTGCCAGCAGCTTGGAGAGGGGGGGGAACCAAGAGACCCAGTACTTC.